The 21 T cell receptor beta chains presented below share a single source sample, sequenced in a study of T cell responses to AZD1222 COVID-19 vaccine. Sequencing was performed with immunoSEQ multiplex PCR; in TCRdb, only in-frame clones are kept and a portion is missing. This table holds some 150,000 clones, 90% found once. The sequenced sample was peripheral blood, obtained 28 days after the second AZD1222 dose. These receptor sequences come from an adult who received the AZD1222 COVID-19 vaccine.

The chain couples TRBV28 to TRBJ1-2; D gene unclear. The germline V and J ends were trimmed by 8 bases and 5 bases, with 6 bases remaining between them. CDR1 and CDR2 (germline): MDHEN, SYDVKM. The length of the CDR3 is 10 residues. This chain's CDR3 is CASGVYGYTF. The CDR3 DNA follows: TGTGCCAGCGGGGTTTATGGCTACACCTTC.

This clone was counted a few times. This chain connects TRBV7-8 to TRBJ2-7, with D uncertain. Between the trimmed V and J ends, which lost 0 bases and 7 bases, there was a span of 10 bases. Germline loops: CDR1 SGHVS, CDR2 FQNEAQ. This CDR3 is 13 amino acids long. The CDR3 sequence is CASSLAQTLEQYF. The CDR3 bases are TGTGCCAGCAGCTTAGCCCAGACCTTAGAGCAGTACTTC.

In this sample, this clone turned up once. CDR3 in DNA: TGTGCCAGCAGCCGACCTATCTCTGGAAACACCATATATTTT. Protein sequence: CASSRPISGNTIYF. The chain carries TRBV11-2 and TRBJ1-3; D gene uncertain. V lost 5 bases and J lost 0, with 8 bases in between. Germline CDR1 is SGHAT and CDR2 is FQNNGV. The CDR3 totals 14 residues.

The CDR3 spells CASSWLQGGYNEQFF. The CDR3 bases are TGCGCCAGCAGCTGGCTCCAGGGGGGATACAATGAGCAGTTCTTC. The rearrangement links TRBV5-1 to TRBJ2-1; maybe TRBD1 (7 bases). Trimming removed 3 bases at V and 4 bases at J, with 14 bases between. CDR3 size: 15 residues. Looked up from germline, CDR1 is SGHRS and CDR2 is YFSETQ.

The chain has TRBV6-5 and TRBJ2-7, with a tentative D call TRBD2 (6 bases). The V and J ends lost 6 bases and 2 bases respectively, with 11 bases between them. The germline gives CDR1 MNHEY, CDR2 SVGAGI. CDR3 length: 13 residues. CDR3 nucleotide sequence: TGTGCCAGCAGGCGGGGAATGACCTACGAGCAGTACTTC. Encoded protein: CASRRGMTYEQYF.

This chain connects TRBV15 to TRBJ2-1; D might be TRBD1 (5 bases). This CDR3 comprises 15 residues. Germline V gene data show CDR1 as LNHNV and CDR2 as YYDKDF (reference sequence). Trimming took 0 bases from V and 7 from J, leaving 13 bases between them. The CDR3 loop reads CATSRDFRGKNEQFF. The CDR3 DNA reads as TGTGCCACCAGCAGAGATTTTAGGGGAAAGAATGAGCAGTTCTTC.

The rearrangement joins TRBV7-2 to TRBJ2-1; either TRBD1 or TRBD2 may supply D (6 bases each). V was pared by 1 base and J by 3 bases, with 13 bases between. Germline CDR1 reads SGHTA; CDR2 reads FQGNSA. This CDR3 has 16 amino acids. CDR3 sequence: CASSLVGGNYYNEQFF. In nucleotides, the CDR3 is TGTGCCAGCAGCTTAGTAGGGGGGAACTACTACAATGAGCAGTTCTTC.

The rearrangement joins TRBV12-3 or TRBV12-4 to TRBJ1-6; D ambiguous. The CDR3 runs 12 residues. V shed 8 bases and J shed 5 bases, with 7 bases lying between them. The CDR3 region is CASGFHNSPLHF. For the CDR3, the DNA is TGTGCCAGCGGGTTCCATAATTCACCCCTCCACTTT.

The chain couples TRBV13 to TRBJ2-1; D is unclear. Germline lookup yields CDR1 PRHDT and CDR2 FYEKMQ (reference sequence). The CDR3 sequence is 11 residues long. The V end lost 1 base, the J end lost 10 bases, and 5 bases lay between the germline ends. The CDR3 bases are TGTGCCAGCAGCTTAGCCGGGGAGCAGTTCTTC. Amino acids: CASSLAGEQFF.

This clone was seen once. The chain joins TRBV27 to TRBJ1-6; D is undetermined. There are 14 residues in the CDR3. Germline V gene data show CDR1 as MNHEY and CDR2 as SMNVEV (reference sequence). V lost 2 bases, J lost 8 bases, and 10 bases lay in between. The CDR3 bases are TGTGCCAGCAGTTTAGTTTATCGGGATTCACCCCTCCACTTT. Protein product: CASSLVYRDSPLHF.

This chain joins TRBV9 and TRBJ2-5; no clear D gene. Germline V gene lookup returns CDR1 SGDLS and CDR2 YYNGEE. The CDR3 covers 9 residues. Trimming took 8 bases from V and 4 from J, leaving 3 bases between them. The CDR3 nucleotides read TGTGCCAGTGGAGAGACCCAGTACTTC. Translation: CASGETQYF.

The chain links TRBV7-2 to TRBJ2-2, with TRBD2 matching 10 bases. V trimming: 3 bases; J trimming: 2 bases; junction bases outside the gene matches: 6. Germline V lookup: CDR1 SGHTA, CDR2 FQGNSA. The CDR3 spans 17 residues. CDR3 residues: CASSFISGGPNTGELFF. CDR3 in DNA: TGTGCCAGCAGCTTTATTAGCGGGGGGCCAAACACCGGGGAGCTGTTTTTT.

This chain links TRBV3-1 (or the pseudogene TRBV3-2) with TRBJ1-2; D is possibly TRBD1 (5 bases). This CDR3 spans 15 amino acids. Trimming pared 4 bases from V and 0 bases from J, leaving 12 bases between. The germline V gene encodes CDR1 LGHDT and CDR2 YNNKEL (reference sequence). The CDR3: CASSRQRDSNYGYTF. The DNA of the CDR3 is TGTGCCAGCAGCCGACAGAGGGACTCTAACTATGGCTACACCTTC.

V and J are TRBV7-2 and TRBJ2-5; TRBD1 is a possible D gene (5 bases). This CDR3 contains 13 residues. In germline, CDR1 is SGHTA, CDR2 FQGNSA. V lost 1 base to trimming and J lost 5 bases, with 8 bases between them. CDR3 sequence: CASSLGGHETQYF. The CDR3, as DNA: TGTGCCAGCAGCTTAGGAGGACACGAGACCCAGTACTTC.

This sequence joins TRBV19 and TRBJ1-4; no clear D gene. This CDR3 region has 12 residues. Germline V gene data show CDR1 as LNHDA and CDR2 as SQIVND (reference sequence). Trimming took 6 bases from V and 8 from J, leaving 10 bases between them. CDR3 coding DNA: TGTGCCAGTAGGAAGGATAAGGAAAAACTGTTTTTT. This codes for CASRKDKEKLFF.

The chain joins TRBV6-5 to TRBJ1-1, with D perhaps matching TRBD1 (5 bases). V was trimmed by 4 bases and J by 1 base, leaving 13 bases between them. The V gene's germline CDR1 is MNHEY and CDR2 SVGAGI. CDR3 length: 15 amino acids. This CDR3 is CASSWSGHPNTEAFF. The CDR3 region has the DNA TGTGCCAGCAGTTGGTCCGGACACCCGAACACTGAAGCTTTCTTT.

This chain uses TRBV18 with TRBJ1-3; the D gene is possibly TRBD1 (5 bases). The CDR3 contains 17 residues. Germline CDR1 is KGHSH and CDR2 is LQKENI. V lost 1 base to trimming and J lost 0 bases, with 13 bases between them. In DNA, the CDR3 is TGTGCCAGCTCACCACTGGACACATTCACCTCTGGAAACACCATATATTTT. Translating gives CASSPLDTFTSGNTIYF.

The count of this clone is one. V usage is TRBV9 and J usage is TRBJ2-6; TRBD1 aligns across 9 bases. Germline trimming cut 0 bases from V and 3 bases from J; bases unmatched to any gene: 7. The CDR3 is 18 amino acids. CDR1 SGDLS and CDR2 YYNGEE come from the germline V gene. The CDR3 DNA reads TGTGCCAGCAGCGTAGCCTTTACAGGGGGCTATGGGGCCAACGTCCTGACTTTC. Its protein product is CASSVAFTGGYGANVLTF.

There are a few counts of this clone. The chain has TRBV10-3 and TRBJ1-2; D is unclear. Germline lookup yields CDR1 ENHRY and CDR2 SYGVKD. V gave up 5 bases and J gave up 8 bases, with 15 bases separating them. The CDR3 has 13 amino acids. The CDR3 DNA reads TGTGCCATCAGTTCTGGGGTTTCGGGAGGCTACACCTTC. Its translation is CAISSGVSGGYTF.

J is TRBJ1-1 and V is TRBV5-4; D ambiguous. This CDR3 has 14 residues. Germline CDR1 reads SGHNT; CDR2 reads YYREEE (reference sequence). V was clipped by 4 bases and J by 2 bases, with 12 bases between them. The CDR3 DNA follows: TGTGCCAGCAGCCCCGACTACCTCAACACTGAAGCTTTCTTT. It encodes CASSPDYLNTEAFF.

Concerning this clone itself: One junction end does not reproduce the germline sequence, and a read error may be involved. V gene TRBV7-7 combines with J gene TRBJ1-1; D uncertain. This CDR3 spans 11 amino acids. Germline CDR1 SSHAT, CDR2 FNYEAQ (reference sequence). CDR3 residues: CASSVNTEAFF. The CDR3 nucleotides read TGTGCTAGCAGCGTGAACACTGAAGCTTTCTTT.